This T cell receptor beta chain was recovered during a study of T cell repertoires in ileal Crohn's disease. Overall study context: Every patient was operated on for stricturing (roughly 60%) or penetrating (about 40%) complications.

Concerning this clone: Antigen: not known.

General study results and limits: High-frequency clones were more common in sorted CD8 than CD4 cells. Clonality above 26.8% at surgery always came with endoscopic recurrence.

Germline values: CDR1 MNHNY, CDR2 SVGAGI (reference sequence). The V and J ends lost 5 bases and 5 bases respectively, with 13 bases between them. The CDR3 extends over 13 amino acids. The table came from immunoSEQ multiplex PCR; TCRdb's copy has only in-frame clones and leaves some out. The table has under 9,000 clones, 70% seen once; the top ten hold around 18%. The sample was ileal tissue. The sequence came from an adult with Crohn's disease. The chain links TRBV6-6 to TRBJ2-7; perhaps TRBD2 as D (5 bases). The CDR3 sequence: CASSTPGIHEQYF. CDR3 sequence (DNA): TGTGCCAGCAGTACCCCCGGGATCCACGAGCAGTACTTC.